This T cell receptor beta chain originates from a study of cytomegalovirus exposure and HLA in healthy donors. Study results and limitations: An assumption of roughly uniform sequencing depth across donors underlay the presence/absence analyses.

Primers for the PCR totalled 60 Vbeta and 13 Jbeta. Measured with immunoSEQ multiplex PCR; TCRdb has only the in-frame clones, and not every one. In the table there are roughly 99,000 clones, 70% to 85% of which are singletons. As for this clone: Its antigen is undetermined.

The germline V gene encodes CDR1 SGHTA and CDR2 FQGNSA. CDR3 length: 15 residues. V trimming: 5 bases; J trimming: 8 bases; junction bases outside the gene matches: 7. This chain links TRBV7-2 with TRBJ2-1; the match to TRBD2 covers 12 bases. Sequencing used PBMCs. This receptor was obtained from a male donor in good health and CMV-seronegative. The CDR3 loop is CASSASGRALHEQFF. The CDR3 DNA reads TGTGCCAGCAGCGCTAGCGGGAGGGCCCTCCATGAGCAGTTCTTC.